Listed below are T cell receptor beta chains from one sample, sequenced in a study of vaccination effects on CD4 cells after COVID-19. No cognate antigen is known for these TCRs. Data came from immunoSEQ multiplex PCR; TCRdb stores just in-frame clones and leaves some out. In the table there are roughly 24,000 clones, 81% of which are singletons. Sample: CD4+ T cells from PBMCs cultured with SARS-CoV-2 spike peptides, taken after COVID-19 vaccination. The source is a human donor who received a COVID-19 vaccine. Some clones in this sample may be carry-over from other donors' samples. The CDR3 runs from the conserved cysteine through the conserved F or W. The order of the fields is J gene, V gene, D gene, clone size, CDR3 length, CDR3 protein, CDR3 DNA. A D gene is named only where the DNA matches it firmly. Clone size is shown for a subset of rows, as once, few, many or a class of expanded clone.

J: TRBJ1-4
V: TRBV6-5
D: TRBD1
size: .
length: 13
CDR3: CASAGQEGEKLFF
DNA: TGTGCCAGCGCGGGACAGGAGGGGGAAAAACTGTTTTTT

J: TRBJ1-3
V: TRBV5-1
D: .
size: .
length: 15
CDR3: CASSLAVGAGNTIYF
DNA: TGCGCCAGCAGCTTGGCCGTGGGAGCTGGAAACACCATATATTTT

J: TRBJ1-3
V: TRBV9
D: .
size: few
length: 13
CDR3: CASSFSSGNTIYF
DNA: TGTGCCAGCAGCTTCTCGTCTGGAAACACCATATATTTT

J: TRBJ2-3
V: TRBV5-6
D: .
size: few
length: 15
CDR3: CASSLGGTITDTQYF
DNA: TGTGCCAGCAGCTTGGGGGGCACAATCACAGATACGCAGTATTTT

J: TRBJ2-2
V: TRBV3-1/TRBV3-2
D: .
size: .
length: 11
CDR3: CASSRTGELFF
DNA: TGTGCCAGCAGCCGCACCGGGGAGCTGTTTTTT

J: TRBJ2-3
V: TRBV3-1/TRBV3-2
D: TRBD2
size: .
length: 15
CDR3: CASSQFSGGRDTQYF
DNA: TGTGCCAGCAGCCAATTCAGCGGGGGGCGAGATACGCAGTATTTT

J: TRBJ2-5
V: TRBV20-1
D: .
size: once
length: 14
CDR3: CSASSRAIQETQYF
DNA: TGCAGTGCTAGTTCGAGAGCGATCCAAGAGACCCAGTACTTC

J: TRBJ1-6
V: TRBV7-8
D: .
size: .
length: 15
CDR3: CASSFHGPYNSPLHF
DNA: TGTGCCAGCAGCTTCCACGGCCCTTATAATTCACCCCTCCACTTT

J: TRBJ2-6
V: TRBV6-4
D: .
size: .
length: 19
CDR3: CASSLNPLPAASGANVLTF
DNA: TGTGCCAGCAGTCTTAATCCACTCCCAGCCGCCTCTGGGGCCAACGTCCTGACTTTC

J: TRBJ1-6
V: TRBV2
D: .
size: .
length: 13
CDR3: CASTLSGVNPLHF
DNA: TGTGCCAGCACCCTTTCGGGGGTAAATCCCCTCCACTTT

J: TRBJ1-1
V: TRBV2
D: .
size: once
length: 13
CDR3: CASSVSMNTEAFF
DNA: TGTGCCAGCAGTGTTAGTATGAACACTGAAGCTTTCTTT

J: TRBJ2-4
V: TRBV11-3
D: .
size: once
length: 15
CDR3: CASSPRTESKNIQYF
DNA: TGTGCCAGCAGCCCCAGGACAGAATCCAAAAACATTCAGTACTTC

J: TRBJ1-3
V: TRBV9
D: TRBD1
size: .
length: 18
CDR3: CASSVGLPGQGTGNTIYF
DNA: TGTGCCAGCAGCGTAGGGCTACCGGGACAGGGCACTGGAAACACCATATATTTT

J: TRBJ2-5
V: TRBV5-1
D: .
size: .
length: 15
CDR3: CASSLDVGSGETQYF
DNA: TGCGCCAGCAGCTTGGATGTGGGGTCGGGGGAGACCCAGTACTTC

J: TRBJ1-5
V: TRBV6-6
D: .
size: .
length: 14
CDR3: CASSYAMIWQPQHF
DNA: TGTGCCAGCAGTTACGCTATGATTTGGCAGCCCCAGCATTTT

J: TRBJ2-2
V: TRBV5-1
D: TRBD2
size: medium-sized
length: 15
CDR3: CASSPLAGGPGELFF
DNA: TGCGCCAGCAGCCCCCTAGCGGGGGGCCCCGGGGAGCTGTTTTTT

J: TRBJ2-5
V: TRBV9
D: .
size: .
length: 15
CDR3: CASSVSGRGQETQYF
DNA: TGTGCCAGCAGCGTAAGTGGGCGGGGTCAAGAGACCCAGTACTTC

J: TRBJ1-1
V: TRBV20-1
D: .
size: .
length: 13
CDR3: CSASKDSNTEAFF
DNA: TGCAGTGCTAGTAAGGACAGTAACACTGAAGCTTTCTTT

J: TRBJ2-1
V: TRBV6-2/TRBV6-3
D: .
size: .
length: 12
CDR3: CASSYMYNEQFF
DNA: TGTGCCAGCAGTTACATGTACAATGAGCAGTTCTTC

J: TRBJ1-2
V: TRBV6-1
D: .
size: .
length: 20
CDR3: CASSEMQVALTARAGDGYTF
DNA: TGTGCCAGCAGTGAAATGCAGGTGGCCTTAACAGCTCGCGCGGGGGATGGCTACACCTTC

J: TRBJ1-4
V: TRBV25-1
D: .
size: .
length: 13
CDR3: CASEKASGEKLFF
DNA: TGTGCCAGCGAAAAAGCTAGCGGTGAAAAACTGTTTTTT

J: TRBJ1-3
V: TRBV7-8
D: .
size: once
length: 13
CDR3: CASSYTTSNTIYF
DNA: TGTGCCAGCAGCTACACTACAAGCAACACCATATATTTT

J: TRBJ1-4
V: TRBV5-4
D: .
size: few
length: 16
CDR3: CASSFPDGGDNEKLFF
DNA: TGTGCCAGCAGCTTCCCAGATGGCGGGGATAATGAAAAACTGTTTTTT

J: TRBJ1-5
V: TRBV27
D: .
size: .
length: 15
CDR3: CASSLFSDGDQPQHF
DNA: TGTGCCAGCAGTTTATTTTCGGATGGGGATCAGCCCCAGCATTTT

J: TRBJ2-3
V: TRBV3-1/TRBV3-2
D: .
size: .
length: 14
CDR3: CASSHRGSTDTQYF
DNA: TGTGCCAGCAGCCACCGGGGCAGCACAGATACGCAGTATTTT

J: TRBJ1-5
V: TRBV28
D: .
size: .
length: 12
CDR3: CASSRWNQPQHF
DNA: TGTGCCAGCAGTCGGTGGAATCAGCCCCAGCATTTT

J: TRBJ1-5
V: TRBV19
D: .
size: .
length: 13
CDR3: CASTDTRNQPQHF
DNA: TGTGCCAGCACCGACACTCGCAATCAGCCCCAGCATTTT

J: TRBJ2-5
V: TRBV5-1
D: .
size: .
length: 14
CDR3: CASSLEPLQETQYF
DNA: TGCGCCAGCAGCTTGGAGCCCCTCCAAGAGACCCAGTACTTC